These 2 T cell receptor beta chains were all obtained from the same sample, sequenced in a study of CD8 T cells in Susac syndrome. When the RNA was reverse transcribed, random hexamers were used with an input of about 0.5 to 1 ug. TCRdb redid the calling of the immunoSEQ multiplex PCR reads with MiXCR, one entry per CDR3 protein. The sample lists 180,000 or so distinct CDR3 sequences; about 95% were seen once. The sequenced sample consisted of CD4+ T cells from PBMCs. All receptors derive from a human donor in good health.

The J gene is TRBJ1-5, the V gene TRBV7-2; 7 nucleotides match TRBD1. Germline loops: CDR1 SGHTA, CDR2 FQGNSA. CDR3 length equals 15 residues. The junction had 8 bases not matched to a gene; V was cut back by 3 bases and J by 6 bases. CDR3 sequence: CASSLDRSVFQPQHF. For the CDR3, the DNA is TGTGCCAGCAGCTTGGACAGGTCGGTTTTTCAGCCCCAGCATTTT. Full variable domain (outside the CDR3, taken from reference TRBV7-2 and TRBJ1-5): GAGVSQSPSNKVTEKGKDVELRCDPISGHTALYWYRQSLGQGLEFLIYFQGNSAPDKSGLPSDRFSAERTGGSVSTLTIQRTQQEDSAVYLCASSLDRSVFQPQHFGDGTRLSIL.

The rearrangement links TRBV12-3 or TRBV12-4 to TRBJ2-1; D might be TRBD2 (6 bases). The V and J ends lost 6 bases and 0 bases respectively, with 9 bases between them. The CDR3 is made up of 14 amino acids. The DNA of the CDR3 is TGTGCCAGCAGCCGGGGGAACTCCTACAATGAGCAGTTCTTC. This translates into CASSRGNSYNEQFF.